Here is one T cell receptor beta chain with its context. The target antigen is unknown. Being one base from a much bigger clone, this may be a read error. The source of the sample is a study of T cells after yellow fever vaccination. With 6 bases removed from V and 5 bases from J, the gap between germline ends came to 12 bases. The CDR3 consists of 13 residues. Germline values: CDR1 SEHNR, CDR2 FQNEAQ (reference sequence). Notes on the study in general: Some clonotypes were seen in both the CD4 and the CD8 compartments. These made up a small share and likely arose from convergent recombination.

TCRdb re-analysed the 5' RACE reads in MiXCR, keeping a single row per CDR3 protein. The table includes approximately 260,000 distinct CDR3 sequences, about 5.2% detected once. The clonotype was recovered from a man aged 18 to 30 who received the YFV17D yellow fever vaccine. This chain connects TRBV7-9 to TRBJ2-3, with a weak D call TRBD1 (6 bases). The starting material was CD4+ T cells sorted from PBMCs, obtained on the day of the yellow fever booster vaccination. The CDR3, as DNA: TGTGCCAGCAGTTCAGGGGTGATAGATACGCAGTATTTT. This translates into CASSSGVIDTQYF.